Detailed here is one TCR beta chain. Its recognized antigen is unknown. Per-base quality was not reported, and no clone a single base away is much larger than it. The cysteine opens and the phenylalanine closes a CDR3 of 17 amino acids. Just CDR3 DNA is preserved here, 51 bases in frame from base 1. According to the germline V gene, CDR1 reads SGHAT and CDR2 reads FQNNGV. The germline ends are 14 bases apart after V is trimmed by 2 bases and J by 0 bases. CD8 naive samples were obtained by positive selection for CCR7 among CD45RO-negative cells, yielding a CD45RA+CCR7+ population from which TemRA cells were excluded. Donors were healthy HIV-negative adults with no recently reported acute infections or vaccinations. Every donor was a Caucasian adult residing in Nashville, Tennessee, USA. After blood collection by leukapheresis, PBMCs were isolated using Ficoll-Histopaque density gradient centrifugation and then cryopreserved in the vapor phase of liquid nitrogen. Analytical flow cytometry was used to check the purity and quantity of every magnetically sorted T cell population. Each sorted fraction had its genomic DNA isolated and then quantified by UV absorbance on a Nanodrop 2000c.

This sample was included in a study of shared clonotypes between healthy human individuals (dated by TCRdb to 2020 to 2022). About the investigation overall: Two women and three men aged 18 to 49 years were included in the cohort. Leukapheresis yielded between about 0.85 and 10 billion PBMCs per donor. To estimate repertoire size and how much clonotype sharing occurs between individuals, the study deeply sequenced the blood TCR repertoires of roughly 5 healthy adults. For each donor, CD4 naive and CD4 memory were each given three plates, CD8 naive was given two plates, and CD8 memory was given one plate. To increase sequencing depth and limit assay-specific biases, TCR repertoire library preparation and sequencing were carried out by different laboratories using diverse techniques. Study-level results and caveats: Sampling was restricted to blood, and TCR repertoires in tissues likely differ from the TCR repertoires found in blood. Naive subsets generally had larger estimated clonotype richness than memory subsets. Roughly 5.2% of naive CD4, around 4% of naive CD8, 2.3% of memory CD4, and 0.4% of memory CD8 clonotypes were shared across four donors. Based on pairwise subsampling, the degree of clonotype sharing among donors was expected to be affected by sequencing depth. The small number of donors limited the genetic and exposure-history diversity represented. Even with the large sequencing depth, rarefaction of the sorted-subset datasets indicated that sequencing was incomplete. Compared with non-shared clonotypes, the clonotypes found in all four sorted-subset donors had higher generation probabilities.

TCR CDR3 regions were amplified from genomic DNA by multiplex PCR using the deep immunoSEQ assay. Extracted genomic DNA from each cell subset was distributed evenly across all wells of several immunoSEQ 96-well plates, and each plate was treated as a replicate. For sorted subsets, each replicate PCR was loaded with roughly 0.2 ug genomic DNA, equivalent to about 30,000 T cell genomes. Purified libraries were measured with a Qubit 3.0 fluorometer, size-checked on a Bioanalyzer 2100, and measured again with the KAPA Library Quantification kit. A separate single-read 150-cycle Illumina NextSeq 550 flow cell was used to sequence each immunoSEQ 96-well plate. The original pipeline was this. The immunoSEQ output contained only junctional sequences without quality scores, so filtering could not match that applied to full-length reads. Sequences were annotated with PyIR, a Python wrapper for IgBLAST v1.9, using IMGT germline references to assign V/J genes and CDR3. Any read was removed if the V/J assignment was weak (E-value above 1e-6), the CDR3 was missing, or the read contained stop codons, out-of-frame junctions, or ambiguous translated residues. A V3J clonotype was defined by an identical inferred V gene, J gene, and CDR3 amino acid sequence. To compute the percentage overlap between repertoires, the number of shared unique clonotypes was divided by the size of the smaller repertoire. Repertoire richness was assessed with RTK rarefaction, the Chao1 estimator, and Recon v2.1 estimates of unobserved clonotypes. Generation probabilities were computed with OLGA for all TCRbeta clonotypes obtained by the gDNA method from several donors. TCRdb limited this immuneACCESS table to in-frame rearrangements with V and J called. A share of clones is missing; checked studies link under half to unresolved V genes, and the rest is unexplained. The DNA gave D and trimming, while V, J and clone size come from that table. This sample holds about 2 million clones; over 85% were observed only once. In total, the top ten clones hold around 1% of the sample.

The specimen was naive CD8+ T cells sorted from blood. The sample's cell subset or site, from its label and the paper: CD45RA+CCR7+. The sequence was obtained from a man aged 18 to 29 in good health. The sequence links TRBV11-2 to TRBJ2-1; the D gene identity is not certain. The CDR3 reads as follows: CASSLLFPASSYNEQFF. The DNA reads as follows: TGTGCCAGCAGCTTACTGTTCCCGGCGAGCTCCTACAATGAGCAGTTCTTC.